The subject of this entry is one T cell receptor beta chain. The method was immunoSEQ multiplex PCR; TCRdb's version includes in-frame clones alone and lacks a portion of them. This sample has some 380,000 clones; 96% occur once, and the top ten carry around 0.32%. Germline V gene data show CDR1 as MNHNS and CDR2 as SASEGT. The CDR3 covers 15 residues. Trimming removed 4 bases from V and 0 bases from J, with 12 bases in between. The source of the sample is a study of shared clonotypes between healthy human individuals. Study at large: A few men and a couple of women, aged 18 to 49, were donors. Per donor, CD8 memory used one plate, CD8 naive used two, CD4 memory used three and CD4 naive used three.

The sample consisted of memory CD8+ T cells sorted from blood. Subset defined: CD45RO+ cells pooled with CCR7-negative TemRA cells. The source of this sequence is a man younger than 40 in good health. The V gene is TRBV6-1, the J gene TRBJ1-2; no clear D. CDR3: CASSAATTPNYGYTF. In DNA, the CDR3 is TGTGCCAGCAGTGCCGCTACGACACCTAACTATGGCTACACCTTC.